The 14 T cell receptor beta chains presented below share a single source sample, sequenced in a study of CD8 T cells in Susac syndrome. The authors reverse transcribed about 0.5 to 1 ug RNA with random hexamers. TCRdb analysed the immunoSEQ multiplex PCR reads with MiXCR anew, one entry per CDR3 protein. The sample has some 150,000 distinct CDR3 sequences, around 94% seen once; the top ten hold 0.27%. Sequencing input: CD8+ T cells from PBMCs. The receptors were gathered from a human donor in good health.

This clonotype was recorded a few times. The chain employs TRBV20-1 and TRBJ2-2; no reliable D call. CDR1 DFQATT and CDR2 SNEGSKA come from the germline V gene (reference sequence). The length of the CDR3 is 11 residues. The V end lost 5 bases, the J end lost 2 bases, and 3 bases lay between the germline ends. CDR3 coding DNA: TGCAGTGCTGGCAACACCGGGGAGCTGTTTTTT. It translates to CSAGNTGELFF.

The rearrangement joins TRBV19 to TRBJ2-7, with 9 bases lining up with TRBD2. This CDR3 has 15 residues. J lost 2 bases, V lost 7 bases, and 9 bases had no gene match. CDR1 is LNHDA, CDR2 SQIVND, per germline (reference sequence). The CDR3 DNA sequence: TGTGCCAGTACGGTTAGCGGGAGCCCCACCTACGAGCAGTACTTC. Translating gives CASTVSGSPTYEQYF.

The V call is TRBV5-4, the J call TRBJ2-7; 11 bases fit TRBD1. Germline V lookup: CDR1 SGHNT, CDR2 YYREEE (reference sequence). CDR3 length: 15 residues. The ends lost 2 bases at V and 2 bases at J; junction bases unmatched: 3. CDR3 bases: TGTGCCAGCAGCTTCGGGACAGGGGGAACCTACGAGCAGTACTTC. Its translation is CASSFGTGGTYEQYF.

The V gene is TRBV7-8, the J gene TRBJ2-7; possibly TRBD1 or TRBD2 for D (5 bases each). V dropped 5 bases and J dropped 6 bases, with 17 bases sitting between them. Germline CDR1 and CDR2: SGHVS and FQNEAQ. CDR3 size: 14 residues. The CDR3 nucleotides read TGTGCCAGCAGCCCTTTCTCCGGGGCCCTCGAGCAGTACTTC. As protein: CASSPFSGALEQYF.

This clonotype occurred a few times. The V and J genes are TRBV27 and TRBJ2-7, with a possible D match to TRBD2 (5 bases). The CDR3 sequence is 13 residues long. Trimming removed 3 bases from V and 0 bases from J, with 6 bases in between. Germline lookup yields CDR1 MNHEY and CDR2 SMNVEV (reference sequence). The CDR3 protein is CASSFSDSYEQYF. In nucleotides, the CDR3 is TGTGCCAGCAGTTTTAGCGACTCCTACGAGCAGTACTTC.

V is TRBV5-6 and J is TRBJ2-1; 9 positions match TRBD2. The CDR3 totals 16 residues. The germline V gene encodes CDR1 SGHDT and CDR2 YYEEEE. V lost 0 bases to trimming and J lost 1 base; unmatched junction nucleotides: 2. In DNA form, the CDR3 reads TGTGCCAGCAGCTTGGCACTAGCGGGTTCCTACAATGAGCAGTTCTTC. Protein: CASSLALAGSYNEQFF. Together with reference TRBV5-6 and TRBJ2-1, the CDR3 gives the full variable domain: DAGVTQSPTHLIKTRGQQVTLRCSPKSGHDTVSWYQQALGQGPQFIFQYYEEEERQRGNFPDRFSGHQFPNYSSELNVNALLLGDSALYLCASSLALAGSYNEQFFGPGTRLTVL.

The table lists this clonotype with a count of one. The chain recombines TRBV29-1 with TRBJ2-2; D is perhaps TRBD2 (6 bases). This CDR3 comprises 14 residues. Germline loops: CDR1 SQVTM, CDR2 ANQGSEA. Trimming removed 4 bases at V and 4 bases at J, with 13 bases between. The CDR3 DNA reads as TGCAGCGTTGGTGGCGGGATAGGCACCGGGGAGCTGTTTTTT. Encoded protein: CSVGGGIGTGELFF.

CDR3: CASSSGQGSNQPQHF. CDR3 sequence (DNA): TGTGCCAGCAGCTCTGGGCAAGGCAGCAATCAGCCCCAGCATTTT. The chain is built from TRBV9 and TRBJ1-5; D is undetermined. Germline V gene lookup returns CDR1 SGDLS and CDR2 YYNGEE. The CDR3 has 15 amino acids. V dropped 4 bases and J dropped 1 base, with 12 bases sitting between them.

The rearrangement links TRBV19 to TRBJ2-1, with TRBD2 identical over 7 bases. The CDR3 runs 15 residues. Germline trimming cut 7 bases from V and 7 bases from J; bases unmatched to any gene: 13. Looked up from germline, CDR1 is LNHDA and CDR2 is SQIVND (reference sequence). The CDR3 region has the DNA TGTGCCAGTACTCCGATGGGCGGGAGTTTAAATGAGCAGTTCTTC. Amino acids: CASTPMGGSLNEQFF.

The rearrangement links TRBV27 to TRBJ2-5; D remains unclear. Germline V lookup: CDR1 MNHEY, CDR2 SMNVEV (reference sequence). The CDR3 runs 10 residues. V was shortened by 10 bases and J by 3 bases, with 6 bases between the two germline ends. The CDR3 region is CATIKETQYF. DNA of the CDR3: TGTGCCACCATAAAAGAGACCCAGTACTTC.

V and J are TRBV5-6 and TRBJ2-7, with 7 bases fitting TRBD2. V dropped 4 bases and J dropped 5; count of bases not matched to a gene: 15. Germline CDR1 SGHDT, CDR2 YYEEEE. The CDR3 covers 16 residues. The CDR3 bases are TGTGCCAGCAGCCGAAGTCCTAGCGGAGTGGGTAACGAGCAGTACTTC. It is translated as CASSRSPSGVGNEQYF.

The genes are TRBV29-1 and TRBJ2-7, with D possibly TRBD2 on 5 matching bases. This CDR3 spans 11 amino acids. V dropped 4 bases and J dropped 4 bases, with 8 bases sitting between them. From germline, CDR1 is SQVTM and CDR2 ANQGSEA. CDR3 residues: CSVGSEYEQYF. CDR3 nucleotide sequence: TGCAGCGTTGGTAGCGAGTACGAGCAGTACTTC.

The V call is TRBV28, the J call TRBJ1-3, with a tentative D call TRBD1 (5 bases). The CDR3 sequence is 15 residues long. Germline V gene data show CDR1 as MDHEN and CDR2 as SYDVKM. Trimming left V 7 bases short and J 0 bases short, with 13 bases between. CDR3 nucleotide sequence: TGTGCCAGCAATACGGAGGGGTACTCTGGAAACACCATATATTTT. Protein sequence: CASNTEGYSGNTIYF. Full variable domain (rest looked up from reference TRBV28 and TRBJ1-3): DVKVTQSSRYLVKRTGEKVFLECVQDMDHENMFWYRQDPGLGLRLIYFSYDVKMKEKGDIPEGYSVSREKKERFSLILESASTNQTSMYLCASNTEGYSGNTIYFGEGSWLTVV.

The CDR3 reads CASSQEPYTDGGYTF. The CDR3 coding sequence is TGTGCCAGCAGCCAAGAACCCTACACGGACGGGGGCTACACCTTC. The gene calls are TRBV3-1 and TRBJ1-2, with D unclear. Trimming cost V 0 bases and J 8 bases, with 16 bases left between them. Germline lookup yields CDR1 LGHDT and CDR2 YNNKEL (reference sequence). The CDR3 has 15 residues.